This TCR beta chain was captured in a study of OX40 agonist ivuxolimab in advanced cancers. The wider study: The dose-escalation cohort had hepatocellular carcinoma, melanoma, renal cell or head and neck cancer. Study results and caveats: Also present in some nonresponders was a low level of normalized T-cell clonal expansion. CD4+ and CD8+ blood T cells expanded clonally by week 6 at 0.1 to 3.0 mg/kg.

Produced via immunoSEQ multiplex PCR; TCRdb's table is partial and in-frame only. The sample shows tens of thousands of clones, roughly 85% of them seen only once. Losses at the gene ends were 5 bases for V and 4 bases for J; bases not matched to a gene: 7. This CDR3 has 15 residues. The V gene's germline CDR1 is SGHTA and CDR2 FQGNSA. Concerning this clone: Antigen specificity is unknown.

The material was CD4+ or CD8+ T cells sorted from blood, obtained in a trial of the OX40 agonist ivuxolimab. This receptor was obtained from an adult with an advanced solid tumor such as melanoma, head and neck, liver or kidney cancer. The rearrangement joins TRBV7-2 to TRBJ2-2, with 7 bases identical to TRBD1. CDR3 bases: TGTGCCAGCAGCCTTGGACAGGCCCTCACCGGGGAGCTGTTTTTT. Protein product: CASSLGQALTGELFF.